This passage covers 4 T cell receptor beta chains from one sample sequenced in a study of blood T cells in healthy people across ages. Using a J-beta primer mix together with a sample-barcoded 5' primer, a second PCR was run for about 6 to 11 cycles. A single record per CDR3 protein comes from TCRdb applying MiXCR to the 5' RACE reads. The sample shows hundreds of thousands of distinct CDR3 sequences, under 55% of them seen only once. Sequencing input: blood. The origin of the receptors is a man older than 75 in good health.

The rearrangement links TRBV10-3 to TRBJ2-3, with D possibly TRBD2 on 6 matching bases. This CDR3 has 17 amino acids. V lost 0 bases, J lost 0 bases, and 13 bases lay in between. Per germline, CDR1 ENHRY and CDR2 SYGVKD. CDR3 sequence: CAISESDVAASTDTQYF. CDR3 in DNA: TGTGCCATCAGTGAGTCGGATGTAGCGGCAAGCACAGATACGCAGTATTTT.

V and J are TRBV20-1 and TRBJ2-7, with D uncertain. The CDR3 covers 17 residues. Per germline, CDR1 DFQATT and CDR2 SNEGSKA (reference sequence). Trimming cost V 0 bases and J 2 bases, with 20 bases left between them. This CDR3 reads CSARDLRERRFAYEQYF. CDR3 sequence (DNA): TGCAGTGCTAGAGATCTCCGAGAGAGGCGGTTTGCCTACGAGCAGTACTTC.

This clonotype has more than one count but fewer than ten. This chain joins TRBV9 and TRBJ2-1; TRBD2 matches 8 bases. Losses at the gene ends were 4 bases for V and 9 bases for J; bases not matched to a gene: 12. CDR1 is SGDLS and CDR2 is YYNGEE in the germline V gene. CDR3 length equals 15 residues. The CDR3 DNA sequence: TGTGCCAGCAGCCCCCGGGGGGGGGGCCATGGTGAGCAGTTCTTC. This translates into CASSPRGGGHGEQFF.

Points on this clonotype: Given the absence of the conserved phenylalanine or tryptophan at the CDR3 end, a read error is likely. The DNA is left out, because the CDR3 cannot be placed on it with certainty; the CDR3 is given as TCRdb lists it. This chain joins TRBV20-1 and TRBJ1-5. In germline, CDR1 is DFQATT, CDR2 SNEGSKA (reference sequence). Termini included, the CDR3 measures 15 amino acids. CDR3: CSATTIDGNQPQHFG.